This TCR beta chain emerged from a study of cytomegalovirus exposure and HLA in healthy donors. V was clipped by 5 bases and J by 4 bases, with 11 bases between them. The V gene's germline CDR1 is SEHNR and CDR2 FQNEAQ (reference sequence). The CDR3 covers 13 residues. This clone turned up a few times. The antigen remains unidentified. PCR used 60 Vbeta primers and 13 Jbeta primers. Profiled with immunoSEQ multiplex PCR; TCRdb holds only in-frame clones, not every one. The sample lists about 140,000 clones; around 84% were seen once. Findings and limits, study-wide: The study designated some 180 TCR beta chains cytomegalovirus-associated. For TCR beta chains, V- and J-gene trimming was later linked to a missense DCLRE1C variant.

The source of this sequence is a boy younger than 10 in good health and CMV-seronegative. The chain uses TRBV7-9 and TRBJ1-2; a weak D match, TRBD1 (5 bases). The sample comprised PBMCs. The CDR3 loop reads CASSLQDVYGYTF. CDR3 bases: TGTGCCAGCAGCCTACAGGACGTCTATGGCTACACCTTC.